This TCR beta chain was captured by sequencing in a study of identical twins. CDR1 MNHNS and CDR2 SASEGT come from the germline V gene. V was trimmed by 2 bases and J by 8 bases, leaving 15 bases between them. The CDR3 covers 14 residues. Study-level points and caveats: The models systematically underestimated how much out-of-frame TCR alpha was shared in monozygotic twins. In cord blood, abundant beta clonotypes had fewer insertions; memory showed no trend.

This clonotype was counted only a few times. What it binds is not known. TCRdb fed the 5' RACE reads into MiXCR, producing one record per CDR3 protein. This table holds about 1.7 million distinct CDR3 sequences, less than 35% found once. The clonotype was recovered from a newborn girl in good health. The chain carries TRBV6-1 and TRBJ1-2; the D is unclear. The sample was cord blood. CDR3 in DNA: TGTGCCAGCAGTGAATCTGTGGCAGGACGGGGCTACACCTTC. Its protein product is CASSESVAGRGYTF.